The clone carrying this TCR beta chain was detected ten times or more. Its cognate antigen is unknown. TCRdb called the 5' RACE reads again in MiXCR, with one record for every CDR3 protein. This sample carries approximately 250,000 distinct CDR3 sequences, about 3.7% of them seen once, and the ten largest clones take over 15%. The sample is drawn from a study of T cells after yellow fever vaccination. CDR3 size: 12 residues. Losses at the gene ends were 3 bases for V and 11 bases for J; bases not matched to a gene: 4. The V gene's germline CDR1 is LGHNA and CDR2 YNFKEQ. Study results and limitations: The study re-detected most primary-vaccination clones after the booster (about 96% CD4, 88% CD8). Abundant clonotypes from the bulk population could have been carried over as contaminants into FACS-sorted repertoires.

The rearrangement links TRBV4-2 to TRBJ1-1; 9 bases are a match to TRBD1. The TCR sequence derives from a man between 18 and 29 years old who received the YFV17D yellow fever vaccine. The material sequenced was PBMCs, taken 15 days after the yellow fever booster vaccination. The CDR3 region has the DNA TGTGCCAGCAGCCAGGGACAGGGTGAGGCTTTCTTT. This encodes CASSQGQGEAFF.